Listed below are T cell receptor beta chains from one sample, sequenced in a study of CD4 T cells in relation to SARS-CoV-2 and coronaviruses. Using immunoSEQ multiplex PCR, the repertoire was profiled, and TCRdb retains in-frame clones only, with some absent. The table records tens of thousands of clones, about 80% of them present only once. Their specific antigens are unknown. The specimen was CD4+ T cells from PBMCs, cultured in vitro. The source of these receptors is a human donor in good health. The CDR3 runs from the conserved cysteine through the conserved F or W. Fields, in order: clone size, CDR3 length, J gene, V gene, D gene, CDR3 DNA, CDR3 protein. A D gene is named only where the DNA matches it firmly. Size tells how often a clone was seen (once, few, many) or the class of an expanded clone, and some rows leave it out.

. | 18 | TRBJ2-6 | TRBV2 | . | TGTGCCAGCAGTCGCGGTCTTTACCGATACAGTCGGGCCAACGTCCTGACTTTC | CASSRGLYRYSRANVLTF
. | 15 | TRBJ2-1 | TRBV6-5 | . | TGTGCCAGCAGTTTAACAGGGTACGGCTACAATGAGCAGTTCTTC | CASSLTGYGYNEQFF
once | 11 | TRBJ2-7 | TRBV6-5 | . | TGTGCCACCCGGGGGCCTTACGAGCAGTACTTC | CATRGPYEQYF
. | 14 | TRBJ2-7 | TRBV5-5 | . | TGTGCCAGCAGCTTGGGTCTGGACTCCTACGAGCAGTACTTC | CASSLGLDSYEQYF
few | 15 | TRBJ2-3 | TRBV7-9 | TRBD1 | TGTGCCAGCAGCTTCACACAGGGGCTTTTAGATACGCAGTATTTT | CASSFTQGLLDTQYF
. | 15 | TRBJ2-3 | TRBV5-8 | TRBD1 | TGTGCCAGCAGCCCGAAGGGACAGGGCATGGATACGCAGTATTTT | CASSPKGQGMDTQYF
few | 14 | TRBJ2-6 | TRBV30 | . | TGTGCCTGGAGTGTACTATCTGGGGCCAACGTCCTGACTTTC | CAWSVLSGANVLTF
. | 14 | TRBJ1-5 | TRBV6-5 | TRBD1 | TGTGCCAGCCAAGATAACAGGGGAAATCAGCCCCAGCATTTT | CASQDNRGNQPQHF
once | 16 | TRBJ2-7 | TRBV4-1 | . | TGCGCCAGCAGCCCCCCGGCAGGGCGGGGCTCCTACGAGCAGTACTTC | CASSPPAGRGSYEQYF
few | 17 | TRBJ1-5 | TRBV24-1 | . | TGTGCCACCAGGGACAGTCTTTCCAAGTATAGCAATCAGCCCCAGCATTTT | CATRDSLSKYSNQPQHF
few | 13 | TRBJ1-1 | TRBV10-3 | . | TGTGCCATCAGTGAGGGTTCGGTTGATAGGGCTTTCTTT | CAISEGSVDRAFF
few | 12 | TRBJ1-1 | TRBV12-3/TRBV12-4 | TRBD1 | TGTGCCAGCAGTACCAGGACAGGGGTAGCTTTCTTT | CASSTRTGVAFF
once | 19 | TRBJ1-2 | TRBV18 | TRBD1 | TGTGCCAGCTCCAAACTAACTATGACAGGGGGAATAACTAACTATGGCTACACCTTC | CASSKLTMTGGITNYGYTF
few | 16 | TRBJ1-3 | TRBV7-2 | . | TGTGCCAGCAGCCCGCAGGGGTCGGGGGCTGGAAACACCATATATTTT | CASSPQGSGAGNTIYF
. | 13 | TRBJ2-5 | TRBV25-1 | . | TGTGCCAGCAGAAGAGGGGCCCAAGAGACCCAGTACTTC | CASRRGAQETQYF
few | 14 | TRBJ1-1 | TRBV30 | . | TGTGCCTGGAGTGTCGACAGAATGAACACTGAAGCTTTCTTT | CAWSVDRMNTEAFF
. | 14 | TRBJ1-1 | TRBV11-2 | . | TGTGCCAGCAGCCCCACCTGGGGGCGCCCTGAAGCTTTCTTT | CASSPTWGRPEAFF
few | 15 | TRBJ1-6 | TRBV6-5 | . | TGTGCCAGCAGCCGACGGGACGGGGATGATTCACCCCTCCACTTT | CASSRRDGDDSPLHF
. | 13 | TRBJ2-5 | TRBV19 | . | TGTGCCACCGGGAACAGGGCCCAAGAGACCCAGTACTTC | CATGNRAQETQYF
few | 16 | TRBJ2-7 | TRBV7-2 | . | TGTGCCAGCAGCTTAAGTAGGGCGAGTGGATCCTACGAGCAGTACTTC | CASSLSRASGSYEQYF
. | 13 | TRBJ1-1 | TRBV7-3 | . | TGTGCCAGCAGCTTAACTCTGGGCACTGAAGCTTTCTTT | CASSLTLGTEAFF
. | 14 | TRBJ2-7 | TRBV5-1 | . | TGCGCCAGCAGCCGGACCCCTCCGCCGGACGAGCAGTACTTC | CASSRTPPPDEQYF
. | 14 | TRBJ2-7 | TRBV5-1 | TRBD1 | TGCGCCAGCAGTTCGGGACAGGGATTTTACGAGCAGTACTTC | CASSSGQGFYEQYF
. | 14 | TRBJ1-4 | TRBV19 | TRBD1 | TGTGCCAGTAGTATTACAGGGGCTAATGAAAAACTGTTTTTT | CASSITGANEKLFF
. | 16 | TRBJ1-6 | TRBV19 | TRBD1 | TGTGCCAGTAGTACCGACAGGGTTACATATAATTCACCCCTCCACTTT | CASSTDRVTYNSPLHF
few | 13 | TRBJ1-4 | TRBV4-3 | . | TGCGCCAGCAGCCAAGATGTACGAGGGGGTCTGTTTTTT | CASSQDVRGGLFF
. | 15 | TRBJ1-2 | TRBV6-5 | TRBD1 | TGTGCCAGCAGCCCAGGGGGGGCGGTGAGGTATGGCTACACCTTC | CASSPGGAVRYGYTF
once | 12 | TRBJ2-3 | TRBV12-3/TRBV12-4 | . | TGTGCCAGCTCCGGGGTCACAGATACGCAGTATTTT | CASSGVTDTQYF
few | 14 | TRBJ2-1 | TRBV5-4 | TRBD2 | TGTGCCAGCAGCTTGACTAGCGCCCACAATGAGCAGTTCTTC | CASSLTSAHNEQFF
few | 15 | TRBJ1-2 | TRBV5-6 | TRBD1 | TGTGCCAGCAGCCCTAGAGGGACAGGGGCCCTCAAGTACCACTTC | CASSPRGTGALKYHF
. | 11 | TRBJ1-1 | TRBV7-4 | . | TGTGCCAGCAGCTCACAGGGACTTACTTTCTTT | CASSSQGLTFF
. | 16 | TRBJ2-3 | TRBV6-4 | TRBD2 | TGTGCCAGCAGTCGTTCTAGCGGGAGTAAGTCAGATACGCAGTATTTT | CASSRSSGSKSDTQYF
. | 15 | TRBJ2-2 | TRBV19 | TRBD1 | TGTGCCAGTAGTAAGGGGACAGGAAACACCGGGGAGCTGTTTTTT | CASSKGTGNTGELFF
. | 15 | TRBJ1-3 | TRBV10-3 | TRBD1 | TGTGCCATCAGTGGCGCGGGACAGGGGGTCCAAGGCATATATTTT | CAISGAGQGVQGIYF
. | 13 | TRBJ2-7 | TRBV3-1/TRBV3-2 | . | TGTGCCAGCAGCCAAACGGAGGAGGTGGAGCAGTACTTC | CASSQTEEVEQYF
. | 14 | TRBJ2-5 | TRBV7-9 | TRBD2 | TGTGCCAGCAGCAGGGGACTAGACGCGGAGACCCAGTACTTC | CASSRGLDAETQYF
once | 14 | TRBJ1-5 | TRBV6-5 | . | TGTGCCAGCAGTTTCCGGACAGGCAATCAGCCCCAGCATTTT | CASSFRTGNQPQHF
. | 16 | TRBJ1-1 | TRBV19 | TRBD1 | TGTGCCAGTAGTATGACAGGGGGCATAAGGCGGACTGAAGCTTTCTTT | CASSMTGGIRRTEAFF
. | 17 | TRBJ2-3 | TRBV27 | TRBD2 | TGTGCCAGCAGTTTATTCTTAGCGGGGGGGCCAACTAATACGCAGTATTTT | CASSLFLAGGPTNTQYF
. | 14 | TRBJ2-7 | TRBV28 | TRBD1 | TGTGCCAGCAGTCCGGGACAGCCCCCATACGAGCAGTACTTC | CASSPGQPPYEQYF
. | 16 | TRBJ1-3 | TRBV30 | TRBD1 | TGTGCCTGGAGTGTCCGCAGGGGGAGCTCTGGAAACACCATATATTTT | CAWSVRRGSSGNTIYF
. | 16 | TRBJ1-3 | TRBV6-5 | . | TGTGCCAGCAGTTATGGTCCCGGACTTCATGGAAACACCATATATTTT | CASSYGPGLHGNTIYF
. | 15 | TRBJ2-5 | TRBV7-2 | TRBD1 | TGTGCCAGCATCTTAGGGACAGGGATTTTGGAGACCCAGTACTTC | CASILGTGILETQYF